The 5 T cell receptor beta chains below come from one sample, sequenced in a study of control samples from healthy donors and cancer patients. Sequenced by immunoSEQ multiplex PCR; TCRdb stores in-frame clones only, minus some. The sample includes around 9,000 clones, roughly 90% of them seen just once. Specimen: PBMCs. Receptor source: a man aged 60-69 years with colorectal cancer.

The CDR3 nucleotides are TGTGCCTGGACGATGGGGGTGTCGACGCGACGAGTTTGCAATCAGCCCCAGCATTTT. Encoded protein: CAWTMGVSTRRVCNQPQHF. V and J are TRBV21-1 and TRBJ1-5. TRBV21-1 has pseudogene status. This CDR3 comprises 19 residues.

The gene calls are TRBV9 and TRBJ2-7; 10 nucleotides line up with TRBD1. Trimming at V came to 3 bases and at J to 5 bases, leaving 8 bases not matched to a gene. The CDR3 runs 15 residues. Germline-derived CDR1 and CDR2 are SGDLS and YYNGEE. The CDR3 protein is CASSGGTGDMDEQYF. Here the CDR3 DNA reads TGTGCCAGCAGCGGAGGGACAGGGGACATGGACGAGCAGTACTTC.

The CDR3 protein is CAWSGAGTGVFF. CDR3 DNA: TGTGCCTGGAGTGGAGCCGGGACAGGGGTGTTTTTT. The rearrangement links TRBV30 to TRBJ1-4; TRBD1 agrees at 10 bases. Germline CDR1 and CDR2: GTSNPN and SVGIG (reference sequence). The ends lost 1 base at V and 15 bases at J; junction bases unmatched: 5. The CDR3 is 12 residues long.

This clone was seen just once. V is TRBV4-3 and J is TRBJ2-7; D unclear. Per the germline V gene, CDR1 is LGHNA and CDR2 is YSLEER. This CDR3 is built from 12 residues. V was cut by 6 bases and J by 6 bases, with 12 bases left in between. The DNA of the CDR3 is TGCGCCAGCAGGAGTGAAGGCAGCGAGCAGTACTTC. It codes for CASRSEGSEQYF.

The gene calls are TRBV5-4 and TRBJ1-2; TRBD1 is a possible D gene (5 bases). V was pared by 3 bases and J by 4 bases, with 10 bases between. The CDR3 spans 13 residues. Germline CDR1 reads SGHNT; CDR2 reads YYREEE (reference sequence). DNA for the CDR3: TGTGCCAGCAGCTCGACAGAGGTCTATGGCTACACCTTC. Amino acids: CASSSTEVYGYTF.